The 5 T cell receptor beta chains in this list originate from one sample, sequenced in a study of cytomegalovirus exposure and HLA in healthy donors. With 60 Vbeta and 13 Jbeta primers, the PCR was carried out. The repertoire was sequenced with immunoSEQ multiplex PCR; TCRdb's copy has only in-frame clones and lacks some. Here the sample spans 150,000 to 200,000 clones, roughly four fifths being singletons. The sequencing input was PBMCs. The receptors derive from a woman in her thirties or forties in good health and CMV-seronegative.

The chain links TRBV27 to TRBJ2-5, with TRBD2 matching over 7 bases. Germline CDR1 MNHEY, CDR2 SMNVEV (reference sequence). With V trimmed by 4 bases and J by 5 bases, 4 bases remained unmatched. The CDR3 runs to 13 residues. CDR3 region: CASSYWGGETQYF. The CDR3 coding sequence is TGTGCCAGCAGTTATTGGGGAGGGGAGACCCAGTACTTC.

The rearrangement joins TRBV5-1 to TRBJ2-5; 8 bases match TRBD2. The V segment lost 0 bases and the J segment 5 bases; nucleotides outside the gene matches: 9. This CDR3 contains 16 residues. CDR1 SGHRS and CDR2 YFSETQ come from the germline V gene. CDR3 nucleotides: TGCGCCAGCAGCTTGGCCCCAGCGGGAGAGGGGGAGACCCAGTACTTC. Translating it yields CASSLAPAGEGETQYF.

The chain uses TRBV2 and TRBJ2-6; TRBD1 agrees at 7 bases. Germline CDR1 SNHLY, CDR2 FYNNEI. The V gene end was trimmed by 5 bases and the J gene end by 2 bases; junction bases not matched to a gene: 3. The CDR3 is made up of 15 amino acids. CDR3 residues: CASSSTGAGANVLTF. CDR3 nucleotide sequence: TGTGCCAGCAGTTCCACAGGGGCTGGGGCCAACGTCCTGACTTTC.

This clone was seen a single time. Germline is not matched at one junction end, which may reflect a read error. The chain joins TRBV30 to TRBJ1-3, with TRBD1 identical over 7 bases. Germline CDR1 is GTSNPN and CDR2 is SVGIG (reference sequence). This CDR3 is built from 15 residues. The CDR3 region is CAWTPPGQTGSTIYF. As DNA, the CDR3 is TGTGCCTGGACCCCTCCGGGACAGACGGGAAGCACCATATATTTT.

CDR3 sequence reads: CASSVESSTASNEQFF. As DNA, the CDR3 is TGTGCCAGCAGCGTAGAGTCTAGTACCGCCTCCAATGAGCAGTTCTTC. The chain carries TRBV9 and TRBJ2-1; D is unresolved. Per the germline V gene, CDR1 is SGDLS and CDR2 is YYNGEE. V was clipped by 0 bases and J by 6 bases, with 16 bases between them. The CDR3 extends over 16 amino acids.